The clone carrying this T cell receptor beta chain was found once. Its antigen remains unknown. The sample originates from a study of graft-versus-host responses after intestinal transplantation. Across the study: Multivisceral, liver-intestinal, or isolated intestinal transplants were given to recipients. For approximately three years after anti-thymocyte globulin induction, all recipients took tacrolimus and steroids.

The CDR3 runs 14 residues. V lost 5 bases and J lost 1; bases outside the gene matches: 3. CDR1 and CDR2 (germline): SQVTM, ANQGSEA. The method was immunoSEQ multiplex PCR; TCRdb's version includes in-frame clones alone and lacks a portion of them. The top ten hold more than 0.1% of the sample, which has about 120,000 clones, 85% to 95% seen once. The sample in question was unstimulated CD4+ T cells sorted from spleen or lymph node cells, obtained before intestinal transplant. The chain is built from TRBV29-1 and TRBJ2-2; 8 bases are a match to TRBD2. The TCR sequence derives from a human donor who received an intestinal transplant. As DNA, the CDR3 is TGCAGCGTTTTGAGCGGGGGGAACACCGGGGAGCTGTTTTTT. It yields the protein CSVLSGGNTGELFF.